Each of the 4 T cell receptor beta chains below was sequenced from the same sample in a study of cytomegalovirus exposure and HLA in healthy donors (dated by TCRdb to between 2016 and 2019). The library was obtained by the immunoSEQ multiplex PCR assay. A mixture of 60 forward primers for TCR Vbeta segments and 13 reverse primers for TCR Jbeta segments was used in the multiplex PCR. Sourced from immuneACCESS, this table was stored by TCRdb with only in-frame sequences that have V and J called. A share of the clones is absent; for the studies checked, an unresolved V gene accounts for under half, and the remainder has no known explanation. This sample holds 150,000 to 180,000 clones; around 80% were observed only once. In total, the top ten clones hold over 5% of the sample. The sample taken for sequencing was PBMCs. The receptors originated from a woman aged 40 to 50 in good health and CMV-seropositive.

In this sample, this clone turned up once. The chain joins TRBV18 to TRBJ2-2; tentative D call: TRBD1 (6 bases). The germline V gene encodes CDR1 KGHSH and CDR2 LQKENI. Deletions cut 6 bases from V and 6 bases from J, with 14 bases between. There are 14 residues in the CDR3. CDR3 sequence (DNA): TGTGCCAGCTCGTACACAGGGTGGTCCGGGGAGCTGTTTTTT. As protein: CASSYTGWSGELFF.

The chain recombines TRBV27 with TRBJ1-4; possible D gene TRBD1, 5 bases. V was cut by 5 bases and J by 10 bases, with 17 bases left in between. Germline V gene sequence: CDR1 MNHEY, CDR2 SMNVEV (reference sequence). The CDR3 runs 14 residues. This chain's CDR3 is CASSHQGRGGKLFF. Here the CDR3 DNA reads TGTGCCAGCAGTCATCAGGGCCGGGGGGGAAAACTGTTTTTT.

This chain links TRBV29-1 with TRBJ2-7, with 10 bases that match TRBD1. Losses at the gene ends were 8 bases for V and 2 bases for J; bases not matched to a gene: 6. From germline, CDR1 is SQVTM and CDR2 ANQGSEA. The CDR3 sequence is 13 residues long. The CDR3 DNA follows: TGCAGCTCTACGGGACAGGGGACCTACGAGCAGTACTTC. This gives the protein CSSTGQGTYEQYF.

The gene calls are TRBV7-9 and TRBJ2-3, with 7 bases matching TRBD1. V shed 5 bases and J 1 base; nucleotides not matched to a gene: 9. CDR1 is SEHNR, CDR2 FQNEAQ, per germline (reference sequence). The CDR3 extends over 16 amino acids. The CDR3: CASSVRTGSGTDTQYF. The DNA for the CDR3 is TGTGCCAGCAGCGTCAGGACAGGAAGCGGCACAGATACGCAGTATTTT.